These 13 T cell receptor beta chains were all obtained from the same sample, sequenced in a study of blood T cell repertoires in COVID-19. Method: immunoSEQ multiplex PCR; TCRdb's copy keeps in-frame clones and lacks some. This table holds about 95,000 clones, 84% found once. Source material: peripheral blood. These receptors all stem from a human donor in a cohort sampled during active COVID-19.

The rearrangement links TRBV28 to TRBJ1-4; D not resolved. Germline CDR1 MDHEN, CDR2 SYDVKM. This CDR3 is built from 16 residues. Trimming took off 4 bases at V and 7 bases at J, with 19 bases between the two ends. The CDR3, as DNA: TGTGCCAGCAGTTCCCCCTCCCGGGGTGGTGGTGAAAAACTGTTTTTT. Protein sequence: CASSSPSRGGGEKLFF.

The V call is TRBV28, the J call TRBJ2-7; maybe TRBD1 (6 bases). Germline CDR1 reads MDHEN; CDR2 reads SYDVKM. The CDR3 runs 14 residues. V was shortened by 10 bases and J by 1 base, with 17 bases between the two germline ends. The CDR3 DNA is TGTGCCACCCTAAGACAGGCGGGTTCCTACGAGCAGTACTTC. Its protein is CATLRQAGSYEQYF.

The J gene is TRBJ2-3, the V gene TRBV9, with unresolved D. Germline assignment: CDR1 SGDLS and CDR2 YYNGEE. The CDR3 covers 15 residues. V was shortened by 3 bases and J by 0 bases, with 11 bases between the two germline ends. The CDR3 coding sequence is TGTGCCAGCAGCGCATATATACAGAGCACAGATACGCAGTATTTT. Translated: CASSAYIQSTDTQYF.

The chain combines TRBV28 with TRBJ1-2, with 9 bases aligning to TRBD1. Germline loops: CDR1 MDHEN, CDR2 SYDVKM. V shed 4 bases, J shed 8 bases, and the junction held 8 bases outside the gene matches. This CDR3 is 14 amino acids long. CDR3 amino acids: CASSSPTGGVGYTF. The DNA for the CDR3 is TGTGCCAGCAGTTCGCCGACAGGGGGGGTCGGCTACACCTTC.

Concerning this clone itself: Germline and junction disagree at one end, which may indicate a read error. This chain joins TRBV7-7 and TRBJ2-2; D perhaps matches TRBD2 (5 bases). Germline CDR1 and CDR2: SSHAT and FNYEAQ (reference sequence). This CDR3 contains 15 residues. The CDR3 here is CASSVGNLNTGELFF. The DNA of the CDR3 is TGTGCTAGCAGCGTCGGGAACCTAAACACCGGGGAGCTGTTTTTT.

V is TRBV6-5 and J is TRBJ2-2; 10 nucleotides align to TRBD2. There are 16 residues in the CDR3. The junction had 4 bases not matched to a gene; V was cut back by 2 bases and J by 4 bases. CDR1 and CDR2 (germline): MNHEY, SVGAGI. CDR3 loop: CASSYKAGGSTGELFF. CDR3 coding DNA: TGTGCCAGCAGTTACAAAGCGGGAGGGAGCACCGGGGAGCTGTTTTTT.

The chain employs TRBV28 and TRBJ1-2; weak D call: TRBD1 (6 bases). Per germline, CDR1 MDHEN and CDR2 SYDVKM. The V and J ends lost 6 bases and 6 bases respectively, with 17 bases between them. This CDR3 spans 14 amino acids. The CDR3, as DNA: TGTGCCAGCAGGACAGGACAGTTAAGCGATGGCTACACCTTC. It yields the protein CASRTGQLSDGYTF.

In this sample, this clone turned up once. The J gene is TRBJ2-7, the V gene TRBV24-1; the D gene is possibly TRBD2 (6 bases). CDR1 is KGHDR and CDR2 is SFDVKD in the germline V gene. The CDR3 loop spans 13 amino acids. Trimming left V 1 base short and J 6 bases short, with 9 bases between. CDR3 sequence reads: CATSDFGRGEQYF. CDR3 nucleotide sequence: TGTGCCACCAGTGATTTCGGGCGGGGCGAGCAGTACTTC.

The chain combines TRBV18 with TRBJ1-2, with D tentatively TRBD1 (6 bases). CDR3 size: 21 residues. Germline-derived CDR1 and CDR2 are KGHSH and LQKENI. V dropped 6 bases and J dropped 4 bases, with 36 bases sitting between them. In DNA, the CDR3 is TGTGCCAGCTCCCGGCGCAAAGAAGTAAAGACAGTTGGGGGCCGCGGCTATGGCTACACCTTC. Translated, it gives CASSRRKEVKTVGGRGYGYTF. The whole variable domain, remainder taken from reference TRBV18 and TRBJ1-2, is NAGVMQNPRHLVRRRGQEARLRCSPMKGHSHVYWYRQLPEEGLKFMVYLQKENIIDESGMPKERFSAEFPKEGPSILRIQQVVRGDSAAYFCASSRRKEVKTVGGRGYGYTFGSGTRLTVV.

This rearrangement joins TRBV28 to TRBJ1-2; 7 bases fit TRBD1. Germline CDR1 reads MDHEN; CDR2 reads SYDVKM. V was pared by 6 bases and J by 8 bases, with 9 bases of the junction left unmatched. The CDR3 covers 13 residues. The CDR3 sequence is CASSQTGVRGYTF. The CDR3 coding sequence is TGTGCCAGCAGCCAAACAGGGGTGAGAGGCTACACCTTC.

V and J are TRBV5-1 and TRBJ1-5; tentatively, D is TRBD1 (6 bases). Germline V CDR1 and CDR2: SGHRS, YFSETQ. V was pared by 1 base and J by 0 bases, with 11 bases between. The CDR3 is 16 amino acids. CDR3 DNA: TGCGCCAGCAGCTTGTGGGGGCTCGATAGCAATCAGCCCCAGCATTTT. The encoded protein is CASSLWGLDSNQPQHF.

The V and J genes are TRBV28 and TRBJ1-1; 7 bases line up with TRBD1. Trimming took 6 bases from V and 1 from J; bases not matched to a gene: 5. Germline values: CDR1 MDHEN, CDR2 SYDVKM. This CDR3 has 14 amino acids. The CDR3 DNA follows: TGTGCCAGCAGCCTTTCAGGGGGGAACACTGAAGCTTTCTTT. This encodes CASSLSGGNTEAFF.

The rearrangement links TRBV5-6 to TRBJ1-3; TRBD1 matches 9 bases. The ends lost 1 base at V and 8 bases at J; junction bases unmatched: 4. CDR1 is SGHDT and CDR2 is YYEEEE in the germline V gene. This CDR3 has 14 amino acids. The CDR3 DNA sequence: TGTGCCAGCAGCTTGTCGGGACAGGGATACACCATATATTTT. This gives the protein CASSLSGQGYTIYF. The whole variable domain, filled in from reference TRBV5-6 and TRBJ1-3, reads DAGVTQSPTHLIKTRGQQVTLRCSPKSGHDTVSWYQQALGQGPQFIFQYYEEEERQRGNFPDRFSGHQFPNYSSELNVNALLLGDSALYLCASSLSGQGYTIYFGEGSWLTVV.